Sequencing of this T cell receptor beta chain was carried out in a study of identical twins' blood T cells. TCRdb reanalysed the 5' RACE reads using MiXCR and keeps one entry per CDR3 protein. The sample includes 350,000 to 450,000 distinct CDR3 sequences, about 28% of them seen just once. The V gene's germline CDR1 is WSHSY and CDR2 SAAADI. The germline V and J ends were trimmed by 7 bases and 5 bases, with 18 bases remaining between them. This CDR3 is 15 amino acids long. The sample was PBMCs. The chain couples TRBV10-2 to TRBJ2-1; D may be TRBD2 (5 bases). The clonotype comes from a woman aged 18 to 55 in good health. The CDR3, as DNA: TGCGCCAGCACGATCGACGGAGGCCCTCACAATGAGCAGTTCTTC. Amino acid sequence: CASTIDGGPHNEQFF.